This TCR beta chain is from a study of blood T cell repertoires in COVID-19. Study context: The United States, Italy and Spain were the sources of the acute and convalescent COVID-19 samples.

Sequencing used immunoSEQ multiplex PCR; TCRdb keeps in-frame clones, though not all of them. The sample carries about 170,000 clones, around 80% recorded once. V gave up 6 bases and J gave up 5 bases; unmatched junction bases: 3. CDR1 is LNHDA, CDR2 SQIVND, per germline (reference sequence). This CDR3 has 13 amino acids. Sequencing used peripheral blood. This sequence was found in a woman in her sixties or seventies who had recovered from COVID-19. The V and J genes are TRBV19 and TRBJ1-5, with TRBD1 matching over 8 bases. In DNA, the CDR3 is TGTGCCAGTAGGGACAGGGTGGATCAGCCCCAGCATTTT. Its protein product is CASRDRVDQPQHF.